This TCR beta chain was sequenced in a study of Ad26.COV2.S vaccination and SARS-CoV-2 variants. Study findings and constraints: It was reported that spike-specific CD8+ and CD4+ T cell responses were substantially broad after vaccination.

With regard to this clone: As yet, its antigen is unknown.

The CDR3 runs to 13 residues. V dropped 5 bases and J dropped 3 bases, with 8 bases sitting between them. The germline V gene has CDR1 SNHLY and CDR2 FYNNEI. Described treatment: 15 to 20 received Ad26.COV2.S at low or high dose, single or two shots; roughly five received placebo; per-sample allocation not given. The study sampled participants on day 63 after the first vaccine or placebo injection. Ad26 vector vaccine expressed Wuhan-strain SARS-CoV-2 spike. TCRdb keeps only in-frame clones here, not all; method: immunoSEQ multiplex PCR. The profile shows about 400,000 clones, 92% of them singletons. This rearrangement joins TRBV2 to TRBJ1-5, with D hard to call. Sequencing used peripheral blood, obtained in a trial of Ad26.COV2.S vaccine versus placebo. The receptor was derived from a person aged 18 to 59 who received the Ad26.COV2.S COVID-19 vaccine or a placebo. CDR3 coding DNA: TGTGCCAGCAGTTTTCAGAACAATCAGCCCCAGCATTTT. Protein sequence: CASSFQNNQPQHF.